This T cell receptor (beta chain) was documented in a study of early T cells in non-severe SARS-CoV-2 infection. About the research overall: The study sequenced bulk RNA from unsorted whole blood, with chains unpaired.

TCRdb independently ran MiXCR on the 5' RACE reads; one entry per CDR3 protein. The sample shows tens of thousands of distinct CDR3 sequences, 12% of them seen only once. This CDR3 is 15 amino acids long. Germline V lookup: CDR1 SEHNR, CDR2 FQNEAQ (reference sequence). V dropped 5 bases and J dropped 1 base, with 14 bases sitting between them. This sequence originates from an adult who was a healthcare worker with PCR-confirmed SARS-CoV-2 infection or an uninfected control (not recorded which). Sequenced input: whole blood. V gene TRBV7-9 combines with J gene TRBJ1-1, with D maybe TRBD1 (5 bases). The CDR3 loop reads CASSPEPTGNTEAFF. CDR3 DNA sequence: TGTGCCAGCAGCCCCGAACCCACAGGGAACACTGAAGCTTTCTTT. The variable domain in full, completed from reference TRBV7-9 and TRBJ1-1, reads DTGVSQNPRHKITKRGQNVTFRCDPISEHNRLYWYRQTLGQGPEFLTYFQNEAQLEKSRLLSDRFSAERPKGSFSTLEIQRTEQGDSAMYLCASSPEPTGNTEAFFGQGTRLTVV.